This TCR beta chain was obtained from a study of shared clonotypes between healthy human individuals (dated by TCRdb to 2019 to 2021). For the study in its entirety: The cohort included three men and a couple of women between 18 and 49 years of age. Leukapheresis yielded between about 0.9 and 9.5 billion PBMCs per donor. Libraries were prepared and TCR repertoires were sequenced by different laboratories using diverse techniques, in order to increase sequencing depth and limit assay-specific biases. Blood TCR repertoires of five healthy adults were deeply sequenced to estimate repertoire size and the extent of clonotype sharing between individuals. For each donor, CD4 naive and CD4 memory were each given three plates, CD8 naive was given two plates, and CD8 memory was given one plate. What the authors observed across the whole study: Sampling was restricted to blood, and TCR repertoires in tissues likely differ from the TCR repertoires found in blood. Around 5.4% of naive CD4, around 3.5% of naive CD8, approximately 2% of memory CD4, and 0.4% of memory CD8 clonotypes were shared across four donors. Even with the large sequencing depth, rarefaction of the sorted-subset datasets indicated that sequencing was incomplete. Naive subsets generally had larger estimated clonotype richness than memory subsets. Higher generation probabilities were observed for clonotypes shared by all four sorted-subset donors than for non-shared clonotypes. Because the study included a small number of donors, the genetic and exposure-history diversity represented was limited. Pairwise subsampling indicated that sequencing depth was expected to affect the degree of clonotype sharing among donors.

About this clone: What antigen it recognizes has not been identified. It has no much larger one-base neighbor in the sample; base qualities were not kept.

Using the deep immunoSEQ assay, multiplex PCR amplified TCR CDR3 regions from genomic DNA. Genomic DNA extracted from each cell subset was distributed evenly over all wells of several immunoSEQ 96-well plates, and each plate served as one replicate. Each replicate PCR for sorted subsets received 150 to 250 ng genomic DNA, equal to roughly 30,000 T cell genomes. Purified libraries were measured with a Qubit 3.0 fluorometer, size-checked on a Bioanalyzer 2100, and measured again with the KAPA Library Quantification kit. A separate single-read 150-cycle Illumina NextSeq 550 flow cell was used to sequence each immunoSEQ 96-well plate. From the authors' description of their analysis: Because the immunoSEQ output included only junctional sequences and no quality scores, the filtering could not be the same as the filtering used for full-length reads. Sequences were annotated with PyIR, a Python wrapper for IgBLAST v1.9, using IMGT germline references to assign V/J genes and CDR3. Any read was removed if the V/J assignment was weak (E-value above 1e-6), the CDR3 was missing, or the read contained stop codons, out-of-frame junctions, or ambiguous translated residues. V3J clonotypes were defined as sequences sharing an identical inferred V gene, J gene, and CDR3 amino acid sequence. Percentage overlap between repertoires was computed as shared unique clonotypes divided by the size of the smaller repertoire. RTK rarefaction, the Chao1 estimator, and Recon v2.1 estimates of unobserved clonotypes were used to assess repertoire richness. For all TCRbeta clonotypes obtained by the gDNA method from several donors, generation probabilities were computed with OLGA. Not all clones reach the TCRdb copy of this immuneACCESS table, which keeps in-frame sequences only. Checked studies attribute under half of the gap to unresolved V genes and leave the rest unexplained. The D gene and trimming were derived from the DNA, and the V and J assignments and clone size from that table. The sample table shows 2.5 million or so clones, and about 92% are seen once. Over 0.12% of the sample rests with the top ten.

The donors were healthy, HIV-negative adults who had no recently reported acute infections or vaccinations. Only Caucasian adults living in Nashville, Tennessee, USA were represented among the donors. Magnetic negative selection was used to enrich CD4+ T cells, after which naive cells were positively selected on CD45RA and the negative fraction became the memory subset. After blood collection by leukapheresis, PBMCs were isolated using Ficoll-Histopaque density gradient centrifugation and then cryopreserved in the vapor phase of liquid nitrogen. Purity and quantity of every magnetically sorted T cell population were checked by analytical flow cytometry. From each sorted fraction, genomic DNA was isolated and quantified by UV absorbance on a Nanodrop 2000c. Reading from cysteine to phenylalanine, the CDR3 counts 15 amino acids. Only the CDR3 DNA stays, 45 bases, in frame from base 1. V has 1 base trimmed and J has 2 bases trimmed; junction bases matching no gene number 1.

The TCR was taken from a man between 18 and 35 years old in good health. The sequence is built from TRBV23-1 and TRBJ1-2; 10 central nucleotides agree with TRBD1. TRBV23-1 is annotated as an ORF whose role is uncertain. The sequenced material came from naive CD4+ T cells sorted from blood. The cell subset or site label for this specimen denotes: CD45RA+ positively selected. The bases are TGCGCCAGCAGTCAATGGGACAGGGGCAACTATGGCTACACCTTC. Its protein reads: CASSQWDRGNYGYTF.